Listed below are T cell receptor beta chains from one sample, sequenced in a study of T-cell memory formation after mild COVID-19. Via MiXCR, TCRdb re-called the 5' RACE reads, giving one row per CDR3 protein. The table shows 90,000 to 120,000 distinct CDR3 sequences, with 18% occurring only once. Input material: PBMCs or a T cell subset sorted from them (not recorded which). The receptors were sampled from a man aged 18 to 29 who had mild COVID-19 (a few samples of this study predate the infection). Cell type and time point are not known. Each CDR3 is given with its conserved first and last residue. A D gene is named only where the DNA matches it firmly. Clone size is shown for a subset of rows, as once, few, many or a class of expanded clone.

D gene	V gene	J gene	clone size	CDR3 DNA	CDR3 protein
.	TRBV6-5	TRBJ2-5	few	TGTGCCAGCAGCCCATTCGGTGGTCAAGAGACCCAGTACTTC	CASSPFGGQETQYF
.	TRBV5-1	TRBJ2-2	few	TGCGCCAGCCGGGGAGTAGCGAACACCGGGGAGCTGTTTTTT	CASRGVANTGELFF
.	TRBV5-1	TRBJ1-1	.	TGCGCCAGCAGAGATGGTTGGGGCACTGAAGCTTTCTTT	CASRDGWGTEAFF
TRBD2	TRBV24-1	TRBJ2-1	.	TGTGCCACCAGTGATAGTGGTAGCGGGGGGTTCTACAATGAGCAGTTCTTC	CATSDSGSGGFYNEQFF
TRBD1	TRBV5-1	TRBJ1-1	few	TGCGCCAGCAGCTTGACAGGGGTAACTGAAGCTTTCTTT	CASSLTGVTEAFF
.	TRBV3-1	TRBJ2-5	.	TGTGCCAGCAGCCGAGACGGAGAGACCCAGTACTTC	CASSRDGETQYF
TRBD2	TRBV2	TRBJ2-5	.	TGTGCCACCAGCCCTCGGGGGGGCTTTGAGACCCAGTACTTC	CATSPRGGFETQYF
.	TRBV5-1	TRBJ1-1	few	TGCGCCAGCAGCTTGGGGACAGTGAACACTGAAGCTTTCTTT	CASSLGTVNTEAFF
.	TRBV6-2/TRBV6-3	TRBJ1-3	few	TGTGCCAGCAGTTCGGCGGGAGCTGGAAACACCATATATTTT	CASSSAGAGNTIYF
.	TRBV6-2/TRBV6-3	TRBJ1-5	few	TGTGCCAGCAGTCCCACAGGGAACGGGAATCAGCCCCAGCATTTT	CASSPTGNGNQPQHF
.	TRBV7-2	TRBJ2-5	.	TGTGCCAGCAGCCTAAACCGGGGAGCTTCGTATCCGGGGGACCAGACCCAGTACTTC	CASSLNRGASYPGDQTQYF
.	TRBV6-6	TRBJ1-1	few	TGTGCCAGCAGTGTCGATAACACTGAAGCTTTCTTT	CASSVDNTEAFF
.	TRBV21-1	TRBJ1-2	.	TGTGCCAGCACCTTCCGGACAGGCGCCTATGGCTACACCTTC	CASTFRTGAYGYTF
.	TRBV6-6	TRBJ2-3	many	TGTGCCAGCAGTACTCCCAGCACAGATACGCAGTATTTT	CASSTPSTDTQYF
.	TRBV28	TRBJ2-5	few	TGTGCCAGCAGTGGGCCGGGGGCCAGGGAGACCCAGTACTTC	CASSGPGARETQYF
.	TRBV5-1	TRBJ2-3	many	TGCGCCAGCAGCTTGATGTCAGGGGATCAGACAGATACGCAGTATTTT	CASSLMSGDQTDTQYF
TRBD2	TRBV6-2/TRBV6-3	TRBJ2-5	many	TGTGCCAGCTCCGCGGGGGAAGAGACCCAGTACTTC	CASSAGEETQYF
.	TRBV7-2	TRBJ2-6	.	TGTGCCAGCAGCTCCAACGTTCGAGGGTACTCTGGGGCCAACGTCCTGACTTTC	CASSSNVRGYSGANVLTF
.	TRBV5-1	TRBJ1-2	.	TGCGCCAGCAGCTTGGATGACAGGAACTATGGCTACACCTTC	CASSLDDRNYGYTF
.	TRBV12-3/TRBV12-4	TRBJ1-3	few	TGTGCCAGCAGGTGGCTCTCTGGAAACACCATATATTTT	CASRWLSGNTIYF
.	TRBV18	TRBJ1-1	.	TGTGCCAGCTCGCCGGGGAACAGGGCACGTACTGAAGCTTTCTTT	CASSPGNRARTEAFF
TRBD2	TRBV29-1	TRBJ2-3	few	TGCAGCGTTGCGACTAGCGGGGGGTTAACAGATACGCAGTATTTT	CSVATSGGLTDTQYF
.	TRBV4-2	TRBJ2-6	many	TGTGCCAGCAGCTCCGAGTGGGCTTCTGGGGCCAACGTCCTGACTTTC	CASSSEWASGANVLTF
TRBD1	TRBV12-3/TRBV12-4	TRBJ2-2	few	TGTGCCAGCAGCACTGACAGGGTGCGAGGCACCGGGGAGCTGTTTTTT	CASSTDRVRGTGELFF
.	TRBV5-1	TRBJ2-3	few	TGCGCCAGCAGCTCGGGGGCGGCGGGGGCCACAGATACGCAGTATTTT	CASSSGAAGATDTQYF
.	TRBV5-1	TRBJ1-5	.	TGCGCCAGCAGCTTGACAGGGCTAAATCAGCCCCAGCATTTT	CASSLTGLNQPQHF
.	TRBV12-3/TRBV12-4	TRBJ2-5	few	TGTGCCAGCAGTTTGTCGGGGACCCAGTACTTC	CASSLSGTQYF
.	TRBV20-1	TRBJ1-2	.	TGCAGTGCTAGAGAACGTCCAGGGAGCTATGGCTACACCTTC	CSARERPGSYGYTF
.	TRBV5-1	TRBJ2-1	.	TGCGCCAGCAGCTTGGCTAAAAATGAGCAGTTCTTC	CASSLAKNEQFF
.	TRBV6-5	TRBJ1-3	.	TGTGCCAGCAGTTACTCGGTGAAGGGAGGAAACACCATATATTTT	CASSYSVKGGNTIYF
.	TRBV6-6	TRBJ2-3	few	TGTGCCAGCAGTCCGGACGGCTCGAGGAATACGCAGTATTTT	CASSPDGSRNTQYF
.	TRBV12-3/TRBV12-4	TRBJ2-1	.	TGTGCCAGCAGTTTAGAGAATGAGCAGTTCTTC	CASSLENEQFF
TRBD2	TRBV7-2	TRBJ2-1	few	TGTGCCAGCAGAAAAAGCGGGGGAGCCTACAATGAGCAGTTCTTC	CASRKSGGAYNEQFF
.	TRBV19	TRBJ1-2	.	TGTGCCAGTAGTATCGGGATTCAGGGAGGCTATGGCTACACCTTC	CASSIGIQGGYGYTF
.	TRBV11-2	TRBJ2-5	.	TGTGCCAGCAGCCCGAGCGCGGGGTACCAAGAGACCCAGTACTTC	CASSPSAGYQETQYF
.	TRBV5-1	TRBJ1-1	many	TGCGCCAGCAGCTTCGACAGTAACACTGAAGCTTTCTTT	CASSFDSNTEAFF
.	TRBV5-1	TRBJ1-1	few	TGCGCCAGCAGCTTGGGACGCGAACTGAACACTGAAGCTTTCTTT	CASSLGRELNTEAFF
TRBD1	TRBV7-9	TRBJ1-6	once	TGTGCCAGCAGCCCCGGACAGGGTCACCTCCACTTT	CASSPGQGHLHF
.	TRBV5-1	TRBJ2-5	few	TGCGCCAGCAGCTTGGAGACCCAGTACTTC	CASSLETQYF
.	TRBV9	TRBJ2-5	.	TGTGCCAGCAGCAAAAATGTCGAGGGGCAAGAGACCCAGTACTTC	CASSKNVEGQETQYF
.	TRBV4-3	TRBJ1-1	few	TGCGCCAGCAGCCAAGTGTGGCTCATGAACACTGAAGCTTTCTTT	CASSQVWLMNTEAFF
.	TRBV12-5	TRBJ1-1	.	TGTGCTAGTGGTTTGTTCTCCGGGAACACGGTCACTGAAGCTTTCTTT	CASGLFSGNTVTEAFF
.	TRBV2	TRBJ2-3	few	TGTGCCAGCAATAGGGAATACACAGATACGCAGTATTTT	CASNREYTDTQYF
TRBD2	TRBV29-1	TRBJ2-3	.	TGCAGCGTTGAAGATCGGGCTAGCGGGGGCCCAGATACGCAGTATTTT	CSVEDRASGGPDTQYF
.	TRBV5-1	TRBJ2-2	.	TGCGCCAGCAGTGGACACGGGGTACCCACCGGGGAGCTGTTTTTT	CASSGHGVPTGELFF
.	TRBV28	TRBJ1-2	few	TGTGCCAGCAGTGGGGGATCCGTACCCTATGGCTACACCTTC	CASSGGSVPYGYTF
TRBD1	TRBV6-5	TRBJ1-2	once	TGTGCCAGCGGTGCAGGGGGCTATGGCTACACCTTC	CASGAGGYGYTF
.	TRBV7-7	TRBJ2-2	few	TGTGCCAGCAGCCCGAACCTCTGGGGCGCCGGGGAGCTGTTTTTT	CASSPNLWGAGELFF
TRBD2	TRBV12-5	TRBJ2-7	few	TGTGCTAGTGGCCGTAGCGGGGGGCTCTACGAGCAGTACTTC	CASGRSGGLYEQYF
.	TRBV5-4	TRBJ2-3	few	TGTGCCAGCAGCGGGGGATGGACAGATACGCAGTATTTT	CASSGGWTDTQYF
.	TRBV7-3	TRBJ1-6	few	TGTGCCAGCAGCAGGGACGGATATAATTCACCCCTCCACTTT	CASSRDGYNSPLHF
TRBD1	TRBV12-3/TRBV12-4	TRBJ1-2	.	TGTGCCAGCAGTTTCCGGACAGGTCCTACCTATGGCTACACCTTC	CASSFRTGPTYGYTF
.	TRBV7-8	TRBJ1-1	few	TGTGCCAGCAGCACGGACAGAAGGACTGAAGCTTTCTTT	CASSTDRRTEAFF
TRBD2	TRBV6-5	TRBJ2-1	many	TGTGCCAGCAGTCAAAGGACTAGCGGGGGAGTGGAGCAGTTCTTC	CASSQRTSGGVEQFF
.	TRBV7-2	TRBJ1-1	few	TGTGCCAGCAGCCCTGGACGGGTGAAGAACACTGAAGCTTTCTTT	CASSPGRVKNTEAFF
TRBD1	TRBV6-5	TRBJ1-1	.	TGTGCCAGCAGTTACCGACAGGGTGGCACTGAAGCTTTCTTT	CASSYRQGGTEAFF
TRBD1	TRBV10-2	TRBJ1-4	few	TGCGCCAGCAGCCGGGGACAGAGTGAAAAACTGTTTTTT	CASSRGQSEKLFF
.	TRBV27	TRBJ2-7	.	TGTGCCAGCAGTTTACAGTGGCCCTCCTACGAGCAGTACTTC	CASSLQWPSYEQYF
.	TRBV10-3	TRBJ2-3	.	TGTGCCATCAGTGAGTGGGGACTCTATCGTCGGTATTTT	CAISEWGLYRRYF